Listed below are T cell receptor beta chains from one sample, sequenced in a study of blood T cell repertoires in COVID-19. Generated by immunoSEQ multiplex PCR, the TCRdb table keeps only in-frame clones and is missing some. Among roughly 200,000 clones listed, around 88% were seen once. Sequenced: PBMCs or T cells enriched from blood (not recorded which). The receptor set was obtained from a woman between 25 and 40 years old who had been exposed to COVID-19. CDR3s include the opening cysteine and the closing phenylalanine or tryptophan.

v_call	j_call	cdr3_aa
TRBV10-3	TRBJ2-3	CAISEPEKGQISDTQYF
TRBV6-5	TRBJ1-3	CASSSVPRVGGNTIYF
TRBV15	TRBJ1-4	CATSKQEKLFF
TRBV11-2	TRBJ1-1	CASSLAGVNPEAFF
TRBV19	TRBJ2-6	CASSHDRVSGANVLTF
TRBV11-2	TRBJ2-7	CASSAGAGEFYEQYF
TRBV30	TRBJ2-7	CAWRHPGGHEQYF
TRBV29-1	TRBJ2-7	CSALLSGRDYEQYF
TRBV9	TRBJ1-6	CASSVAQTGSPLHF
TRBV25-1	TRBJ1-4	CASRWGGEKLFF
TRBV24-1	TRBJ2-5	CATSEPGTDKETQYF
TRBV6-1	TRBJ1-2	CASSGAGTVIFYGYTF
TRBV29-1	TRBJ1-5	CSVATGYSFNQPQHF
TRBV18	TRBJ1-1	CASSPPGGAEAFF
TRBV7-3	TRBJ1-2	CASSLTPGDGAYGYTF
TRBV19	TRBJ2-1	CASSISPAGGEQFF
TRBV11-2	TRBJ2-5	CASRLGLAETQYF
TRBV5-1	TRBJ2-7	CASGPSGGMRYEQYF
TRBV12-2	TRBJ1-5	CASRTRSGPGVVNQPQHF
TRBV5-1	TRBJ1-2	CASSDSTGGYGYTF
TRBV7-2	TRBJ1-5	CASSLAGGGGQPQHF
TRBV5-5	TRBJ2-7	CASSLGGYEQYF
TRBV7-9	TRBJ2-7	CASSSPGTSGESAWEQYF
TRBV21-1	TRBJ1-5	CASSYPNGDRGGSRYQPQHF
TRBV3-1/TRBV3-2	TRBJ1-4	CASSQDQAGPGQGVWSNEKLFF
TRBV5-1	TRBJ2-3	CASSGDGTSTDTQYF
TRBV29-1	TRBJ2-7	CSGMTGASYEQYF
TRBV6-5	TRBJ1-2	CASWTGGNDYGYTF
TRBV2	TRBJ1-5	CASSAQWGGYGPQHF
TRBV3-1/TRBV3-2	TRBJ2-2	CASSQQRQSVTGELFF
TRBV5-4	TRBJ2-7	CASSSPDRAYEQYF
TRBV11-2	TRBJ1-1	CASSLTARGTEAFF
TRBV7-2	TRBJ1-2	CASSLVSRPSYGYTF
TRBV30	TRBJ1-1	CALMSAGETEAFF
TRBV5-1	TRBJ1-2	CASSLAGVLYGYTF
TRBV11-2	TRBJ2-1	CASSSPSGIAYNEQFF
TRBV9	TRBJ2-1	CASSLLGLAGGSSYNEQFF
TRBV9	TRBJ1-2	CASRDGKPPNYGYTF
TRBV5-1	TRBJ2-3	CASSSNPTSGGPDTQYF
TRBV30	TRBJ1-1	CAWSVSSSTEAFF
TRBV6-1	TRBJ1-4	CASSEVGRDNEKLFF
TRBV27	TRBJ2-5	CASSPNPTGFQETQYF
TRBV10-3	TRBJ2-1	CAISESTEVAVDEQFF
TRBV5-4	TRBJ1-5	CASSLDGQGDSNQPQHF
TRBV10-1	TRBJ2-3	CASSDRDRVADTQYF
TRBV5-1	TRBJ2-5	CASGGIQQETQYF
TRBV7-3	TRBJ2-6	CASSLTAGANVLTF
TRBV5-1	TRBJ1-1	CASSPLDRSSEAFF
TRBV19	TRBJ2-1	CASSIDPASEANEQFF
TRBV3-1/TRBV3-2	TRBJ2-2	CASSQFTLAGELFF
TRBV19	TRBJ2-1	CASSTHNEQFF
TRBV6-5	TRBJ2-1	CASGKRGGSYNEQFF
TRBV19	TRBJ1-2	CASSMGRSAGYGYTF